This passage covers 31 T cell receptor beta chains from one sample sequenced in a study of shared clonotypes between healthy human individuals. TCRdb keeps only in-frame clones here, not all; method: immunoSEQ multiplex PCR. This sample has approximately 510,000 clones; approximately 85% occur once, and the top ten carry roughly 13%. Specimen: PBMCs. Receptor source: a woman aged 40 to 49 in good health. Some clones in this sample may be carry-over from other donors' samples.

This clone was detected once. The chain uses TRBV30 and TRBJ1-1, with 8 positions matching TRBD1. Germline CDR1 GTSNPN, CDR2 SVGIG (reference sequence). V lost 4 bases, J lost 4 bases, and 8 bases stayed unmatched. This CDR3 comprises 14 residues. CDR3 sequence reads: CAWTRTGSGTEAFF. DNA for the CDR3: TGTGCCTGGACTCGGACAGGGAGTGGCACTGAAGCTTTCTTT.

The V gene is TRBV11-2, the J gene TRBJ2-5; 8 bases are a match to TRBD1. CDR1 and CDR2 (germline): SGHAT, FQNNGV. J lost 2 bases, V lost 5 bases, and 4 bases had no gene match. This CDR3 spans 14 amino acids. The CDR3 sequence is CASSPWTGQETQYF. The DNA of the CDR3 is TGTGCCAGCAGCCCTTGGACAGGGCAAGAGACCCAGTACTTC.

This chain joins TRBV27 and TRBJ1-2; 7 nucleotides line up with TRBD1. V gave up 7 bases and J gave up 6 bases; unmatched junction bases: 14. The CDR3 is made up of 15 amino acids. Germline V gives CDR1 MNHEY, CDR2 SMNVEV (reference sequence). The CDR3 region has the DNA TGTGCCAGCACCTTCTCCCGGGACAGCTTACATGGCTACACCTTC. This encodes CASTFSRDSLHGYTF.

The rearrangement uses TRBV21-1 and TRBJ2-4; TRBD1 is the table's D call and was not checked against the DNA. TRBV21-1 corresponds to a pseudogene. The CDR3 is 16 residues long. The CDR3 nucleotides are TGTGCCAGCAGCCACCCGGGGCAGGGGGCAAAAAACATTCAGTACTTC. This sequence encodes CASSHPGQGAKNIQYF.

This clone was found once. The chain links TRBV5-1 to TRBJ1-5, with 8 bases matching TRBD1. Germline loops: CDR1 SGHRS, CDR2 YFSETQ. J lost 0 bases, V lost 4 bases, and 9 bases had no gene match. CDR3 length: 17 residues. CDR3 sequence reads: CASSPGQGTYSNQPQHF. For the CDR3, the DNA is TGCGCCAGCAGCCCTGGACAGGGCACCTATAGCAATCAGCCCCAGCATTTT.

The V call is TRBV11-2, the J call TRBJ2-5; TRBD1 might be the D (5 bases). V lost 3 bases, J lost 0 bases, and 8 bases lay in between. Per germline, CDR1 SGHAT and CDR2 FQNNGV. The CDR3 runs 14 residues. CDR3 sequence: CASSLGRNQETQYF. The CDR3 DNA sequence: TGTGCCAGCAGCTTGGGGCGGAACCAAGAGACCCAGTACTTC.

The CDR3 DNA follows: TGTGCCAGCAGCTTCCAGGGGACATACACTGAAGCTTTCTTT. Protein: CASSFQGTYTEAFF. The chain is built from TRBV5-8 and TRBJ1-1; TRBD1 is a possible D gene (6 bases). Germline-derived CDR1 and CDR2 are SGHTS and YDEGEE. Trimming left V 2 bases short and J 3 bases short, with 11 bases between. The CDR3 sequence is 14 residues long.

The CDR3 loop is CASSLGQNTGELFF. Here the CDR3 DNA reads TGCGCCAGCAGTCTAGGACAGAACACCGGGGAGCTGTTTTTT. The genes are TRBV10-1 and TRBJ2-2, with a tentative D call TRBD1 (5 bases). V lost 5 bases, J lost 1 base, and 8 bases lay in between. This CDR3 comprises 14 residues. Germline V gives CDR1 WNHNN, CDR2 SYGVQD (reference sequence).

V usage is TRBV5-1 and J usage is TRBJ2-3, with 12 bases lining up with TRBD1. The CDR3 is 16 amino acids. Germline CDR1 is SGHRS and CDR2 is YFSETQ. V gave up 4 bases and J gave up 6 bases; unmatched junction bases: 9. CDR3 loop: CASSTLPGTGGDTQYF. Written as DNA, the CDR3 is TGCGCCAGCAGCACCCTCCCAGGGACAGGGGGCGATACGCAGTATTTT.

This sequence joins TRBV11-1 and TRBJ1-4; 7 bases match TRBD1. V lost 1 base, J lost 5 bases, and 4 bases stayed unmatched. Germline V gene lookup returns CDR1 SGHAT and CDR2 FQDESV (reference sequence). The CDR3 is 15 residues long. In DNA form, the CDR3 reads TGTGCCAGCAGCTTAGGGGACAGCAAGAATGAAAAACTGTTTTTT. The encoded protein is CASSLGDSKNEKLFF.

This clone was recorded only once. The J gene is TRBJ1-6, the V gene TRBV11-2, with D unresolved. Germline lookup yields CDR1 SGHAT and CDR2 FQNNGV. The CDR3 consists of 12 residues. Trimming shortened V by 1 base and J by 9 bases, and 4 bases separated the two germline ends. CDR3 DNA sequence: TGTGCCAGCAGCTTAGTAGGTTCACCCCTCCACTTT. Encoded protein: CASSLVGSPLHF.

The chain links TRBV18 to TRBJ1-2; D remains unclear. Trimming stripped 3 bases from V and 4 bases from J, with 9 bases between. The CDR3 covers 13 residues. CDR1 is KGHSH and CDR2 is LQKENI in the germline V gene. CDR3 in DNA: TGTGCCAGCTCACCCGACCGAGCCTATGGCTACACCTTC. Translation: CASSPDRAYGYTF.

The count of this clone is one. The rearrangement joins TRBV4-1 to TRBJ2-5, with D unclear. CDR1 and CDR2 (germline): MGHRA, YSYEKL. The CDR3 has 16 residues. V was shortened by 1 base and J by 2 bases, with 14 bases between the two germline ends. CDR3 nucleotides: TGCGCCAGCAGCCAAGTGGTGTCCGCCATGCAAGAGACCCAGTACTTC. Its protein is CASSQVVSAMQETQYF.

This clone was seen a single time. The chain links TRBV5-1 to TRBJ1-4; D remains unclear. CDR3 length: 15 amino acids. CDR1 SGHRS and CDR2 YFSETQ come from the germline V gene. Trimming shortened V by 4 bases and J by 7 bases, and 17 bases separated the two germline ends. CDR3: CASSPGGNEVEKLFF. DNA of the CDR3: TGCGCCAGCAGCCCGGGTGGTAATGAGGTTGAAAAACTGTTTTTT. The complete variable domain, with remaining parts taken from reference TRBV5-1 and TRBJ1-4, reads KAGVTQTPRYLIKTRGQQVTLSCSPISGHRSVSWYQQTPGQGLQFLFEYFSETQRNKGNFPGRFSGRQFSNSRSEMNVSTLELGDSALYLCASSPGGNEVEKLFFGSGTQLSVL.

This clone was observed once. The chain has TRBV5-1 and TRBJ2-7, with TRBD2 matching 10 bases. Germline assignment: CDR1 SGHRS and CDR2 YFSETQ. There are 15 residues in the CDR3. Trimming removed 4 bases from V and 2 bases from J; junction bases left unmatched: 6. The CDR3 DNA reads as TGCGCCAGCAGCGATCGGACTAGCGGCGCCTACGAGCAGTACTTC. Translated, it gives CASSDRTSGAYEQYF.

This clone was detected once. This chain links TRBV28 with TRBJ2-7; D call uncertain. The germline gives CDR1 MDHEN, CDR2 SYDVKM. V was pared by 7 bases and J by 9 bases, with 19 bases between. This CDR3 spans 13 amino acids. As DNA, the CDR3 is TGTGCCAGCACTGGGAACATAGGGATTGCGCAGTACTTC. As protein: CASTGNIGIAQYF.

In this sample, this clone turned up a few times. The chain links TRBV18 to TRBJ2-7; 10 nucleotides match TRBD1. From germline, CDR1 is KGHSH and CDR2 LQKENI. V lost 4 bases and J lost 4; bases outside the gene matches: 7. The length of the CDR3 is 15 residues. The DNA for the CDR3 is TGTGCCAGCTCACTCCGAGGGACAGGGGAATACGAGCAGTACTTC. It specifies CASSLRGTGEYEQYF.

The sample holds one count of this clone. The gene calls are TRBV5-4 and TRBJ2-5; D may be TRBD1 (6 bases). V was pared by 5 bases and J by 11 bases, with 19 bases between. Germline V CDR1 and CDR2: SGHNT, YYREEE (reference sequence). The CDR3 has 13 residues. The CDR3 DNA follows: TGTGCCAGCAGGCTAGACAGGACCGGGGAGCAGTACTTC. It codes for CASRLDRTGEQYF.

V gene TRBV15 combines with J gene TRBJ2-1; D not resolved. Deletions cut 0 bases from V and 1 base from J, with 7 bases between. This CDR3 spans 15 amino acids. Germline V lookup: CDR1 LNHNV, CDR2 YYDKDF (reference sequence). CDR3 DNA sequence: TGTGCCACCAGCAGAGAAAAGGGATCCTACAATGAGCAGTTCTTC. Its protein is CATSREKGSYNEQFF.

The chain is built from TRBV4-1 and TRBJ2-1; D remains ambiguous. Trimming left V 1 base short and J 7 bases short, with 2 bases between. The CDR3 covers 11 residues. Looked up from germline, CDR1 is MGHRA and CDR2 is YSYEKL. CDR3 sequence reads: CASSQGNEQFF. The CDR3, as DNA: TGCGCCAGCAGCCAAGGGAATGAGCAGTTCTTC.

In this sample, this clone turned up a few times. CDR3 in amino acids: CASSLAVAGGPPTEQYF. The CDR3 nucleotides read TGCGCCAGCAGCTTGGCGGTAGCGGGAGGGCCACCCACCGAGCAGTACTTC. The chain combines TRBV5-1 with TRBJ2-7; 11 nucleotides agree with TRBD2. The CDR3 runs 17 residues. The ends lost 0 bases at V and 6 bases at J; junction bases unmatched: 11. CDR1 and CDR2 (germline): SGHRS, YFSETQ.

V gene TRBV29-1 combines with J gene TRBJ2-3, with a tentative D call TRBD1 (6 bases). The CDR3 sequence is 15 residues long. Germline V gene lookup returns CDR1 SQVTM and CDR2 ANQGSEA. Trimming took 7 bases from V and 1 from J, leaving 18 bases between them. CDR3 DNA sequence: TGCAGCGCCGCCCCCAGGGGTGATGGCACAGATACGCAGTATTTT. Translated: CSAAPRGDGTDTQYF.

The V gene is TRBV27, the J gene TRBJ2-1; possible D gene TRBD2, 5 bases. V was trimmed by 6 bases and J by 4 bases, leaving 16 bases between them. Germline loops: CDR1 MNHEY, CDR2 SMNVEV (reference sequence). CDR3 length: 15 residues. The CDR3 spells CASSFGVSDYNEQFF. CDR3 DNA: TGTGCCAGCAGCTTCGGGGTCTCGGATTACAATGAGCAGTTCTTC.

This clone has a count of ten or more. V is TRBV28 and J is TRBJ2-1; D unclear. The ends were cut back, 5 bases at V and 6 bases at J, with 20 bases in the middle. Germline lookup yields CDR1 MDHEN and CDR2 SYDVKM. The CDR3 runs to 16 residues. The CDR3 bases are TGTGCCAGCAGTCGACACATTTCAATCGGCCTCAATGAGCAGTTCTTC. It specifies CASSRHISIGLNEQFF.

CDR3 sequence (DNA): TGTGCCAGCAGTGTTACCGGGGGAGATGGCTACACCTTC. Amino acid sequence: CASSVTGGDGYTF. V usage is TRBV6-4 and J usage is TRBJ1-2; tentatively, D is TRBD1 (5 bases). The germline gives CDR1 MRHNA, CDR2 SNTAGT. The CDR3 spans 13 residues. Between the trimmed V and J ends, which lost 4 bases and 6 bases, there was a span of 12 bases.

The V gene is TRBV2, the J gene TRBJ2-7; perhaps TRBD1 as D (6 bases). The ends were cut back, 5 bases at V and 3 bases at J, with 8 bases in the middle. Germline V gene sequence: CDR1 SNHLY, CDR2 FYNNEI. The CDR3 is made up of 12 amino acids. The CDR3 DNA is TGTGCCAGCAGTCAACAGGGCTACGAGCAGTACTTC. Protein sequence: CASSQQGYEQYF. The full variable domain, completed using reference TRBV2 and TRBJ2-7, is EPEVTQTPSHQVTQMGQEVILRCVPISNHLYFYWYRQILGQKVEFLVSFYNNEISEKSEIFDDQFSVERPDGSNFTLKIRSTKLEDSAMYFCASSQQGYEQYFGPGTRLTVT.

This clone was detected once. The chain joins TRBV19 to TRBJ2-1; 7 nucleotides align to TRBD1. The germline CDR1 and CDR2 sequences are LNHDA and SQIVND (reference sequence). The trim removed 5 bases at V and 3 bases at J, leaving 7 bases unmatched. This CDR3 is built from 15 residues. The CDR3 loop reads CASSADRQGYNEQFF. The CDR3 nucleotides are TGTGCCAGTAGTGCGGACAGGCAAGGCTACAATGAGCAGTTCTTC. The full variable domain, its missing parts supplied by reference TRBV19 and TRBJ2-1, is DGGITQSPKYLFRKEGQNVTLSCEQNLNHDAMYWYRQDPGQGLRLIYYSQIVNDFQKGDIAEGYSVSREKKESFPLTVTSAQKNPTAFYLCASSADRQGYNEQFFGPGTRLTVL.

The V call is TRBV7-2, the J call TRBJ1-1; D unclear. CDR3 size: 15 residues. CDR1 and CDR2 (germline): SGHTA, FQGNSA. V was cut by 11 bases and J by 1 base, with 20 bases left in between. The DNA for the CDR3 is TGTGCCTCCCGAAGAAGTTGGACGGAGAACACTGAAGCTTTCTTT. As protein: CASRRSWTENTEAFF.

V gene TRBV28 combines with J gene TRBJ1-1; 8 bases are a match to TRBD1. Germline V gene lookup returns CDR1 MDHEN and CDR2 SYDVKM. The CDR3 sequence is 16 residues long. The junction had 8 bases not matched to a gene; V was cut back by 2 bases and J by 3 bases. In DNA, the CDR3 is TGTGCCAGCAGTTTACCCTCAGGGGGCGTTTACACTGAAGCTTTCTTT. This encodes CASSLPSGGVYTEAFF.

A word on this clone: The sample contains more than one DNA sequence encoding this CDR3. The chain combines TRBV27 with TRBJ2-1; D might be TRBD2 (6 bases). CDR3 length: 13 amino acids. The V end was cut by 0 bases, the J end by 6 bases, with 6 bases between. Germline lookup yields CDR1 MNHEY and CDR2 SMNVEV (reference sequence). CDR3 region: CASSLSGGNEQFF. The CDR3 DNA sequence: TGTGCCAGCAGTTTATCGGGGGGCAATGAGCAGTTCTTC.

This clone showed up just once. V and J are TRBV2 and TRBJ1-6; the D is unclear. CDR1 and CDR2 (germline): SNHLY, FYNNEI. V shed 8 bases and J shed 7 bases, with 6 bases lying between them. The CDR3 is 11 residues long. The CDR3 loop is CASGPNSPLHF. The CDR3 DNA sequence: TGTGCCAGCGGACCGAATTCACCCCTCCACTTT. Drawing the rest from reference TRBV2 and TRBJ1-6, the complete variable domain is EPEVTQTPSHQVTQMGQEVILRCVPISNHLYFYWYRQILGQKVEFLVSFYNNEISEKSEIFDDQFSVERPDGSNFTLKIRSTKLEDSAMYFCASGPNSPLHFGNGTRLTVT.